This entry lists 20 T cell receptor beta chains sequenced from one sample in a study of T cells in Graves' hyperthyroidism and ophthalmopathy. RNA transcripts provided the source from which TCR beta CDR3 regions were amplified. A set of HTBI primers served as the primers for a first-round RT-PCR of the TCR CDR3. TCRdb reanalysed the multiplex PCR reads using MiXCR and keeps one entry per CDR3 protein. The sample carries about 740,000 distinct CDR3 sequences, around 13% recorded once. Sequenced input: blood. These receptors were collected from a woman younger than 35 with Graves' hyperthyroidism.

Points on this clonotype: Just one base apart from a much larger clone, this may be a read error. The rearrangement uses TRBV5-1 and TRBJ2-1; TRBD1 is a possible D gene (6 bases). Looked up from germline, CDR1 is SGHRS and CDR2 is YFSETQ. This CDR3 has 13 residues. In nucleotides, the CDR3 is TGTGCCAGCAGCTTAGCGTTGGGGGCCTTACAGTTCTTC. Protein sequence: CASSLALGALQFF. The whole variable domain, remainder taken from reference TRBV5-1 and TRBJ2-1, is KAGVTQTPRYLIKTRGQQVTLSCSPISGHRSVSWYQQTPGQGLQFLFEYFSETQRNKGNFPGRFSGRQFSNSRSEMNVSTLELGDSALYLCASSLALGALQFFGPGTRLTVL.

The table lists this clonotype with a count of one. This chain uses TRBV6-5 with TRBJ1-4, with a possible D match to TRBD1 (6 bases). Trimming removed 4 bases from V and 8 bases from J, with 17 bases in between. Germline assignment: CDR1 MNHEY and CDR2 SVGAGI. This CDR3 is built from 15 residues. The CDR3 sequence: CASSSPDPGGEKLFF. CDR3 nucleotide sequence: TGTGCCAGCAGTTCACCAGATCCGGGGGGCGAAAAACTGTTTTTT.

The chain carries TRBV13 and TRBJ2-1, with 8 bases identical to TRBD2. The CDR3 sequence is 12 residues long. With 1 base clipped from V and 15 bases from J, the junction kept 5 bases outside the gene matches. Germline V gene data show CDR1 as PRHDT and CDR2 as FYEKMQ (reference sequence). CDR3 bases: TGTGCCAGCAGCTTAGACGGGAGGGCCCCGTTCTTC. It encodes CASSLDGRAPFF.

This clonotype was detected ten times or more. The gene calls are TRBV6-2 or TRBV6-3 and TRBJ2-3, with D possibly matching TRBD2 (6 bases). Trimming took off 0 bases at V and 6 bases at J, with 10 bases between the two ends. Germline V gene lookup returns CDR1 MNHEY and CDR2 SVGEGT. The CDR3 contains 14 residues. CDR3 sequence: CASSYSGEADTQYF. The DNA for the CDR3 is TGTGCCAGCAGTTACTCGGGGGAGGCCGATACGCAGTATTTT.

This clonotype showed up many times. CDR3: CASRGAGLPSSYNEQFF. The DNA of the CDR3 is TGTGCCAGCAGAGGGGCCGGACTGCCTAGCTCCTACAATGAGCAGTTCTTC. The chain joins TRBV11-2 to TRBJ2-1; D is perhaps TRBD1 or TRBD2 (5 bases each). The V gene's germline CDR1 is SGHAT and CDR2 FQNNGV. This CDR3 region has 17 residues. V lost 6 bases, J lost 0 bases, and 18 bases lay in between.

The chain has TRBV2 and TRBJ2-7; 12 bases are shared with TRBD2. CDR1 is SNHLY, CDR2 FYNNEI, per germline. J gave up 6 bases and V 2 bases, and 11 bases lay outside the gene matches. The CDR3 runs 17 residues. The CDR3 sequence: CASSEPRSSGRAPEQYF. CDR3 nucleotides: TGTGCCAGCAGTGAACCCCGATCTAGCGGGAGGGCCCCCGAGCAGTACTTC.

The chain carries TRBV2 and TRBJ2-5; tentative D call: TRBD2 (6 bases). The CDR3 contains 15 residues. Trimming removed 7 bases at V and 1 base at J, with 16 bases between. Germline V gene sequence: CDR1 SNHLY, CDR2 FYNNEI. CDR3 sequence reads: CASTRDFLIQETQYF. The CDR3 DNA reads as TGTGCCAGCACACGGGACTTCCTGATCCAAGAGACCCAGTACTTC.

This clonotype was counted many times. The chain recombines TRBV13 with TRBJ1-1; possibly TRBD1 for D (6 bases). Between the trimmed V and J ends, which lost 2 bases and 6 bases, there was a span of 10 bases. The germline V gene encodes CDR1 PRHDT and CDR2 FYEKMQ (reference sequence). The CDR3 extends over 13 amino acids. The CDR3 sequence is CASSLQGRAEAFF. CDR3 nucleotides: TGTGCCAGCAGCTTACAGGGGCGCGCTGAAGCTTTCTTT.

Many counts were recorded for this clonotype. The chain links TRBV20-1 to TRBJ2-1, with TRBD1 matching 7 bases. The CDR3 consists of 14 residues. Germline V CDR1 and CDR2: DFQATT, SNEGSKA (reference sequence). The J segment lost 8 bases and the V segment lost 8 bases, leaving 15 bases of the junction unmatched. In DNA, the CDR3 is TGCAGTCCTATAGACAGGGAAGGTCACCATGAGCAGTTCTTC. Its protein is CSPIDREGHHEQFF.

V is TRBV9 and J is TRBJ2-2; possible D gene TRBD2, 7 bases. Germline V gene sequence: CDR1 SGDLS, CDR2 YYNGEE. V lost 3 bases and J 4 bases, leaving 13 bases between the germline ends. This CDR3 contains 15 residues. CDR3 coding DNA: TGTGCCAGCAGCGGCTACAGGGAGGGCACCGGGGAGCTGTTTTTT. It codes for CASSGYREGTGELFF. Based on the CDR3 plus reference TRBV9 and TRBJ2-2, the full variable domain is DSGVTQTPKHLITATGQRVTLRCSPRSGDLSVYWYQQSLDQGLQFLIQYYNGEERAKGNILERFSAQQFPDLHSELNLSSLELGDSALYFCASSGYREGTGELFFGEGSRLTVL.

This clonotype was seen at least ten times. This chain uses TRBV20-1 with TRBJ1-1; a weak D match, TRBD1 (6 bases). V shed 3 bases and J shed 0 bases, with 11 bases lying between them. CDR3 length: 14 residues. Germline-derived CDR1 and CDR2 are DFQATT and SNEGSKA (reference sequence). CDR3 bases: TGCAGTGCTAGCGCAGGGGTTATGAACACTGAAGCTTTCTTT. Translated, it gives CSASAGVMNTEAFF.

This chain joins TRBV7-9 and TRBJ2-5; 8 bases align to TRBD2. Per the germline V gene, CDR1 is SEHNR and CDR2 is FQNEAQ (reference sequence). Trimming at V came to 5 bases and at J to 4 bases, leaving 15 bases not matched to a gene. The CDR3 sequence is 17 residues long. CDR3 nucleotides: TGTGCCAGCAGCCCGCGGCCGGGCCTTGGGACTAGAGAGACCCAGTACTTC. Its translation: CASSPRPGLGTRETQYF. The variable domain in full, completed from reference TRBV7-9 and TRBJ2-5, reads DTGVSQNPRHKITKRGQNVTFRCDPISEHNRLYWYRQTLGQGPEFLTYFQNEAQLEKSRLLSDRFSAERPKGSFSTLEIQRTEQGDSAMYLCASSPRPGLGTRETQYFGPGTRLLVL.

This rearrangement joins TRBV27 to TRBJ1-2; possible D gene TRBD1, 6 bases. Deletions cut 0 bases from V and 8 bases from J, with 10 bases between. Germline-derived CDR1 and CDR2 are MNHEY and SMNVEV (reference sequence). The CDR3 consists of 13 residues. DNA for the CDR3: TGTGCCAGCAGTTTATCCCGGACAGAAGGCTACACCTTC. Translation gives CASSLSRTEGYTF.

The chain combines TRBV6-2 or TRBV6-3 with TRBJ1-2, with D possibly being TRBD1 (5 bases). In germline, CDR1 is MNHEY, CDR2 SVGEGT. The CDR3 runs to 12 residues. V dropped 10 bases and J dropped 7 bases, with 16 bases sitting between them. CDR3 residues: CATLRVSAGYTF. The DNA for the CDR3 is TGTGCCACCCTCAGGGTGTCGGCTGGCTACACCTTC.

In its sample, this clonotype was seen many times. V gene TRBV2 combines with J gene TRBJ1-2, with TRBD1 matching 7 bases. V shed 0 bases, J shed 5 bases, and the junction held 3 bases outside the gene matches. Germline loops: CDR1 SNHLY, CDR2 FYNNEI. The CDR3 consists of 14 residues. CDR3 bases: TGTGCCAGCAGTGAAGCGGACAGGTTATATGGCTACACCTTC. Amino acid sequence: CASSEADRLYGYTF.

This clonotype occurred many times. The J gene is TRBJ2-7, the V gene TRBV10-2; D gene unclear. The germline V gene has CDR1 WSHSY and CDR2 SAAADI. The CDR3 consists of 16 residues. Trimming shortened V by 6 bases and J by 3 bases, and 21 bases separated the two germline ends. CDR3 protein: CASRGFRRPLNYEQYF. CDR3 bases: TGCGCCAGCAGGGGATTCAGGAGACCGCTTAACTACGAGCAGTACTTC.

The chain couples TRBV4-1 to TRBJ1-2, with unresolved D. V dropped 1 base and J dropped 0 bases, with 12 bases sitting between them. The CDR3 length is 16 residues. Germline V gene sequence: CDR1 MGHRA, CDR2 YSYEKL. The CDR3 DNA is TGCGCCAGCAGCCAAGGGCCCGGCAGAGCTAACTATGGCTACACCTTC. It encodes CASSQGPGRANYGYTF.

This clonotype has just a few counts. The chain is built from TRBV7-3 and TRBJ1-5, with D perhaps matching TRBD1 (5 bases). The CDR3 contains 14 residues. The germline CDR1 and CDR2 sequences are SGHTA and FQGTGA. V lost 6 bases and J 4 bases, leaving 13 bases between the germline ends. The CDR3 DNA reads as TGTGCCAGCAGATATAGGGACGAGAATCAGCCCCAGCATTTT. Protein product: CASRYRDENQPQHF. The full variable domain, rest sourced from reference TRBV7-3 and TRBJ1-5, is GAGVSQTPSNKVTEKGKYVELRCDPISGHTALYWYRQSLGQGPEFLIYFQGTGAADDSGLPNDRFFAVRPEGSVSTLKIQRTERGDSAVYLCASRYRDENQPQHFGDGTRLSIL.

In its sample, this clonotype was seen many times. This chain links TRBV12-3 or TRBV12-4 with TRBJ1-6; D remains ambiguous. This CDR3 region has 13 residues. The V end lost 4 bases, the J end lost 4 bases, and 5 bases lay between the germline ends. This CDR3 is CASSSGYNSPLHF. The CDR3 coding sequence is TGTGCCAGCAGTTCTGGATATAATTCACCCCTCCACTTT.

This clonotype was seen at least ten times. The chain recombines TRBV30 with TRBJ2-1, with 12 bases lining up with TRBD2. Germline CDR1 is GTSNPN and CDR2 is SVGIG (reference sequence). J gave up 8 bases and V 4 bases, and 9 bases lay outside the gene matches. The CDR3 length is 15 residues. DNA for the CDR3: TGTGCCTGGAACCCGACTAGCGGGAGTGTGGATGAGCAGTTCTTC. Translation: CAWNPTSGSVDEQFF. Full variable domain (outside the CDR3, taken from reference TRBV30 and TRBJ2-1): SQTIHQWPATLVQPVGSPLSLECTVEGTSNPNLYWYRQAAGRGLQLLFYSVGIGQISSEVPQNLSASRPQDRQFILSSKKLLLSDSGFYLCAWNPTSGSVDEQFFGPGTRLTVL.